Listed here are 25 T cell receptor beta chains from one sample, sequenced in a study of T cell responses to AZD1222 COVID-19 vaccine. The method was immunoSEQ multiplex PCR; TCRdb's version includes in-frame clones alone and lacks a portion of them. The sample includes approximately 150,000 clones, approximately 90% seen only once; the top ten take 3.5% to 4.5%. The sequencing used peripheral blood, collected 28 days after the second dose of the MenACWY control vaccine. These receptors originate from an adult who received the MenACWY meningococcal vaccine as a control.

The chain couples TRBV19 to TRBJ1-2; no clear D. CDR1 LNHDA and CDR2 SQIVND come from the germline V gene (reference sequence). The CDR3 has 16 residues. The ends were cut back, 3 bases at V and 5 bases at J, with 19 bases in the middle. This chain's CDR3 is CASSIAGVGTPYGYTF. As DNA, the CDR3 is TGTGCCAGTAGTATCGCTGGGGTGGGAACCCCGTATGGCTACACCTTC.

The chain carries TRBV5-1 and TRBJ1-2; D call uncertain. The CDR3 runs 13 residues. The germline V gene has CDR1 SGHRS and CDR2 YFSETQ. Trimming took 2 bases from V and 4 from J, leaving 9 bases between them. CDR3 protein: CASSLARRYGYTF. The CDR3 DNA reads TGCGCCAGCAGCTTAGCACGGCGCTATGGCTACACCTTC. The full variable domain, completed using reference TRBV5-1 and TRBJ1-2, is KAGVTQTPRYLIKTRGQQVTLSCSPISGHRSVSWYQQTPGQGLQFLFEYFSETQRNKGNFPGRFSGRQFSNSRSEMNVSTLELGDSALYLCASSLARRYGYTFGSGTRLTVV.

The rearrangement joins TRBV11-2 to TRBJ2-1, with TRBD2 identical over 14 bases. Germline assignment: CDR1 SGHAT and CDR2 FQNNGV. V was clipped by 6 bases and J by 4 bases; unmatched bases: 11. This CDR3 comprises 18 residues. The CDR3 protein is CASRQERLAGGLYNEQFF. The CDR3 nucleotides are TGTGCCAGCAGGCAAGAACGACTAGCGGGAGGGCTTTACAATGAGCAGTTCTTC.

For the CDR3, the DNA is TGTGCCAGCAGCTCCTCGGCCGCTGATAGTGGCTACACCTTC. This encodes CASSSSAADSGYTF. J is TRBJ1-2 and V is TRBV7-3; no clear D gene. CDR1 and CDR2 from the germline V gene are SGHTA and FQGTGA. This CDR3 is built from 14 residues. V lost 4 bases, J lost 7 bases, and 16 bases lay in between.

The V gene is TRBV28, the J gene TRBJ2-2, with 10 bases aligning to TRBD2. CDR1 is MDHEN and CDR2 is SYDVKM in the germline V gene. This CDR3 comprises 19 residues. Trimming at V came to 4 bases and at J to 1 base, leaving 12 bases not matched to a gene. The chain's CDR3 is CASSSPKEREGLNTGELFF. The CDR3 DNA reads TGTGCCAGCAGTTCCCCTAAGGAGCGGGAGGGTCTGAACACCGGGGAGCTGTTTTTT. The variable domain in full, with the rest retrieved from reference TRBV28 and TRBJ2-2, is DVKVTQSSRYLVKRTGEKVFLECVQDMDHENMFWYRQDPGLGLRLIYFSYDVKMKEKGDIPEGYSVSREKKERFSLILESASTNQTSMYLCASSSPKEREGLNTGELFFGEGSRLTVL.

This chain connects TRBV5-1 to TRBJ1-2; 8 bases match TRBD1. CDR3 length: 13 residues. V was pared by 5 bases and J by 8 bases, with 8 bases of the junction left unmatched. Per germline, CDR1 SGHRS and CDR2 YFSETQ. CDR3 protein: CASSFGQGGGYTF. As DNA, the CDR3 is TGCGCCAGCAGTTTTGGACAGGGAGGCGGCTACACCTTC.

The chain joins TRBV6-5 to TRBJ1-4, with D possibly being TRBD1 (5 bases). This CDR3 has 15 residues. V lost 6 bases and J 4 bases, leaving 15 bases between the germline ends. Germline CDR1 MNHEY, CDR2 SVGAGI. The CDR3 is CASRPKGASNEKLFF. In DNA, the CDR3 is TGTGCCAGCAGGCCAAAAGGGGCAAGTAATGAAAAACTGTTTTTT.

This chain joins TRBV19 and TRBJ2-1; 9 bases fit TRBD2. The V gene end was trimmed by 6 bases and the J gene end by 9 bases; junction bases not matched to a gene: 6. The CDR3 is 13 amino acids. Germline V gene data show CDR1 as LNHDA and CDR2 as SQIVND (reference sequence). The CDR3 region has the DNA TGTGCCAGTAGGGCGGGAGGGCGTAGTGAGCAGTTCTTC. This codes for CASRAGGRSEQFF.

The gene calls are TRBV4-1 and TRBJ1-2; TRBD1 agrees at 11 bases. The junction had 15 bases not matched to a gene; V was cut back by 3 bases and J by 6 bases. CDR1 and CDR2 from the germline V gene are MGHRA and YSYEKL. This CDR3 region has 18 residues. The DNA of the CDR3 is TGCGCCAGCAGCCATAGACTGGGACAGGGGGTGTTGCCGGATGGCTACACCTTC. Amino acid sequence: CASSHRLGQGVLPDGYTF.

The CDR3 region is CASSYSGRATGELFF. CDR3 DNA: TGTGCCAGTAGTTATAGCGGGAGGGCCACCGGGGAGCTGTTTTTT. V and J are TRBV19 and TRBJ2-2; 11 nucleotides line up with TRBD2. This CDR3 has 15 residues. V trimming: 5 bases; J trimming: 4 bases; junction bases outside the gene matches: 3. CDR1 is LNHDA, CDR2 SQIVND, per germline (reference sequence).

As DNA, the CDR3 is TGTGCCAGCAGCTTAGGACAGCCAAACACTGAAGCTTTCTTT. Its translation is CASSLGQPNTEAFF. V gene TRBV7-9 combines with J gene TRBJ1-1; possibly TRBD1 for D (5 bases). CDR3 size: 14 residues. Germline V gives CDR1 SEHNR, CDR2 FQNEAQ (reference sequence). The germline V and J ends were trimmed by 1 base and 2 bases, with 8 bases remaining between them. The complete variable domain, with remaining parts taken from reference TRBV7-9 and TRBJ1-1, reads DTGVSQNPRHKITKRGQNVTFRCDPISEHNRLYWYRQTLGQGPEFLTYFQNEAQLEKSRLLSDRFSAERPKGSFSTLEIQRTEQGDSAMYLCASSLGQPNTEAFFGQGTRLTVV.

A single count supports this clone. The V and J genes are TRBV24-1 and TRBJ2-3; 10 bases fit TRBD2. The J segment lost 3 bases and the V segment lost 9 bases, leaving 5 bases of the junction unmatched. Per the germline V gene, CDR1 is KGHDR and CDR2 is SFDVKD. This CDR3 comprises 14 residues. The CDR3 coding sequence is TGTGCCACCTCTCTAGCGGGAGCTACAGATACGCAGTATTTT. This sequence encodes CATSLAGATDTQYF.

The chain carries TRBV11-2 and TRBJ2-2; D is ambiguous. The CDR3 runs 11 residues. The germline V gene has CDR1 SGHAT and CDR2 FQNNGV. The germline V and J ends were trimmed by 2 bases and 9 bases, with 4 bases remaining between them. Written as DNA, the CDR3 is TGTGCCAGCAGCTTAAGCCGGGAGCTGTTTTTT. Its protein is CASSLSRELFF.

The V and J genes are TRBV2 and TRBJ1-4; D uncertain. Per germline, CDR1 SNHLY and CDR2 FYNNEI. V gave up 6 bases and J gave up 6 bases, with 8 bases separating them. The CDR3 is made up of 12 amino acids. CDR3 DNA sequence: TGTGCCAGCAGGGAGGATTATGAAAAACTGTTTTTT. Translation gives CASREDYEKLFF.

In this sample, this clone turned up once. This chain uses TRBV10-3 with TRBJ2-7, with 14 bases matching TRBD2. The CDR3 totals 16 residues. Germline-derived CDR1 and CDR2 are ENHRY and SYGVKD. V lost 3 bases, J lost 7 bases, and 8 bases stayed unmatched. The CDR3 spells CAISDATSGRVGEQYF. CDR3 bases: TGTGCCATCAGTGATGCGACTAGCGGGAGGGTGGGAGAGCAGTACTTC.

The chain employs TRBV3-1 (or the pseudogene TRBV3-2) and TRBJ2-1; the D gene is possibly TRBD1 (5 bases). The V and J ends lost 1 base and 9 bases respectively, with 10 bases between them. The length of the CDR3 is 13 residues. From germline, CDR1 is LGHDT and CDR2 YNNKEL (reference sequence). CDR3 nucleotides: TGTGCCAGCAGCCAAGTACAGGTGATTGAGCAGTTCTTC. This sequence encodes CASSQVQVIEQFF.

The V call is TRBV27, the J call TRBJ2-5; 9 bases are shared with TRBD1. Germline CDR1 is MNHEY and CDR2 is SMNVEV (reference sequence). The trim removed 2 bases at V and 5 bases at J, leaving 3 bases unmatched. The CDR3 has 14 amino acids. The CDR3 DNA sequence: TGTGCCAGCAGTTTAAACAGGGGGCTGGAGACCCAGTACTTC. Protein sequence: CASSLNRGLETQYF.

The V and J genes are TRBV10-1 and TRBJ1-1; D ambiguous. CDR3 length equals 14 residues. The germline V and J ends were trimmed by 2 bases and 2 bases, with 9 bases remaining between them. Per the germline V gene, CDR1 is WNHNN and CDR2 is SYGVQD (reference sequence). The CDR3 region is CASSEHSRNTEAFF. CDR3 nucleotides: TGCGCCAGCAGTGAGCACAGCCGCAACACTGAAGCTTTCTTT.

The V call is TRBV6-2 or TRBV6-3, the J call TRBJ2-5; 14 nucleotides agree with TRBD2. The J segment lost 1 base and the V segment lost 4 bases, leaving 8 bases of the junction unmatched. The CDR3 has 18 amino acids. CDR1 is MNHEY and CDR2 is SVGEGT in the germline V gene. CDR3 region: CASSFGRGTSGSQETQYF. CDR3 DNA: TGTGCCAGCAGTTTTGGCAGGGGGACTAGCGGGAGCCAAGAGACCCAGTACTTC.

The genes are TRBV28 and TRBJ1-2; tentatively, D is TRBD1 (5 bases). Germline V gives CDR1 MDHEN, CDR2 SYDVKM. This CDR3 is built from 14 residues. Trimming stripped 2 bases from V and 4 bases from J, with 11 bases between. The CDR3 DNA sequence: TGTGCCAGCAGTTTACTCGGGGGACCCTATGGCTACACCTTC. This gives the protein CASSLLGGPYGYTF.

This chain uses TRBV4-3 with TRBJ2-2; 10 bases map to TRBD2. This CDR3 spans 18 amino acids. CDR1 LGHNA and CDR2 YSLEER come from the germline V gene. Losses at the gene ends were 0 bases for V and 5 bases for J; bases not matched to a gene: 9. This CDR3 is CASSQEGPGLASTGELFF. The CDR3 DNA sequence: TGCGCCAGCAGCCAAGAGGGTCCGGGACTAGCGTCTACCGGGGAGCTGTTTTTT.

This chain links TRBV6-5 with TRBJ1-1; D gene ambiguous. Germline V CDR1 and CDR2: MNHEY, SVGAGI. Between the trimmed V and J ends, which lost 2 bases and 3 bases, there was a span of 13 bases. The CDR3 has 15 amino acids. DNA for the CDR3: TGTGCCAGCAGTTACCCTGGGAGCGGTTACACTGAAGCTTTCTTT. It yields the protein CASSYPGSGYTEAFF.

The chain combines TRBV15 with TRBJ1-5; D unresolved. This CDR3 contains 16 residues. The germline gives CDR1 LNHNV, CDR2 YYDKDF (reference sequence). Between the trimmed V and J ends, which lost 1 base and 7 bases, there was a span of 17 bases. The CDR3 DNA reads TGTGCCACCAGCAGAGGACCGATGAGGGCCTCACAGCCCCAGCATTTT. Its translation: CATSRGPMRASQPQHF.

V is TRBV6-5 and J is TRBJ2-3, with 7 bases that match TRBD1. The germline V gene encodes CDR1 MNHEY and CDR2 SVGAGI. The CDR3 is 15 amino acids. J gave up 4 bases and V 8 bases, and 12 bases lay outside the gene matches. CDR3 nucleotide sequence: TGTGCCAGCCCGTTCAAGACAGGGCTATCAGATACGCAGTATTTT. It codes for CASPFKTGLSDTQYF.

The gene calls are TRBV12-3 or TRBV12-4 and TRBJ2-5; no clear D. With 3 bases removed from V and 4 bases from J, the gap between germline ends came to 6 bases. The length of the CDR3 is 12 residues. CDR3 sequence: CASSLIGETQYF. CDR3 bases: TGTGCCAGCAGTTTGATAGGAGAGACCCAGTACTTC.